Sequencing of this TCR beta chain was carried out in a study of patients and donors after allogeneic stem cell transplantation. The V segment lost 1 base and the J segment 2 bases; nucleotides outside the gene matches: 4. CDR1 and CDR2 from the germline V gene are SGHVS and FQNEAQ. The CDR3 is 15 residues long. MiXCR, run by TCRdb on the RT-PCR reads, gives a single entry per CDR3 protein. The sample shows a few hundred thousand distinct CDR3 sequences, 13% to 15% of them seen only once. The sequence was obtained from a human donor who was either an allogeneic HSCT recipient or a stem cell or donor lymphocyte infusion donor (not recorded which). It is not recorded whose cells these are; they may come from a transplant donor. Material: blood, either unsorted or a sorted T cell fraction (not recorded which). The rearrangement joins TRBV7-8 to TRBJ1-2, with 7 bases lining up with TRBD1. For the CDR3, the DNA is TGTGCCAGCAGCTTAGTCGCCAGGGGGAACTATGGCTACACCTTC. As protein: CASSLVARGNYGYTF.